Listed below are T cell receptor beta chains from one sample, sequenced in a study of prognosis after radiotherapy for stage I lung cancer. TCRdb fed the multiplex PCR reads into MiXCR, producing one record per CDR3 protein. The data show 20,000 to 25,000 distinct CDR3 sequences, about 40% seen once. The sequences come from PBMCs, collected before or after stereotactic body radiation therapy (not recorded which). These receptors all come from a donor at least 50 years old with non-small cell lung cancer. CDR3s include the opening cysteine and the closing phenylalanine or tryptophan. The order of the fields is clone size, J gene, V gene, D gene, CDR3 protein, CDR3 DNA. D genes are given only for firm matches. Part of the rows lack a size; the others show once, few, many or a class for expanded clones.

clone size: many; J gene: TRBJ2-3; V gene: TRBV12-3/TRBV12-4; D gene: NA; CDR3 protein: CASSLPSWGGSTDTQYF; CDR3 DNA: TGTGCCAGCAGTCTTCCCTCTTGGGGCGGGAGCACAGATACGCAGTATTTT
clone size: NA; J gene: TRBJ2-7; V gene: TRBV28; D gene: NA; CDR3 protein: CASSSGSGWFVYEQYF; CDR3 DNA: TGTGCCAGCAGTTCGGGGTCAGGGTGGTTTGTCTACGAGCAGTACTTC
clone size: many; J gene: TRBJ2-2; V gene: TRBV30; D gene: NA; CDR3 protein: CAWMEEITGELFF; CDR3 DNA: TGTGCCTGGATGGAAGAAATCACCGGGGAGCTGTTTTTT
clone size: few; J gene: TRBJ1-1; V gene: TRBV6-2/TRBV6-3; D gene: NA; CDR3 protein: CASSYGYNSNTEAFF; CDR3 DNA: TGTGCCAGCAGTTACGGATACAACTCGAACACTGAAGCTTTCTTT
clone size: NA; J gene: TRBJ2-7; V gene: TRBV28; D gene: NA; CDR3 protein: CASLALGPWNEQYF; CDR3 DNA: TGTGCCAGTCTGGCGTTAGGGCCGTGGAACGAGCAGTACTTC
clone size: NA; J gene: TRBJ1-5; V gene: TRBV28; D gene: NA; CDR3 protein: CASRDQGLGPQHF; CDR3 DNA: TGTGCCAGCAGGGACCAGGGCCTGGGGCCCCAGCATTTT
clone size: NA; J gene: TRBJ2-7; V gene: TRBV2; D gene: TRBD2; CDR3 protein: CASISLAGEGYEQYF; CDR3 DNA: TGTGCCAGCATCTCACTGGCGGGAGAAGGGTACGAGCAGTACTTC
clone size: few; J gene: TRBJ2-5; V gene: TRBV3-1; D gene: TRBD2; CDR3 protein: CASSHSGQGLAGKTQYF; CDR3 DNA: TGTGCCAGCAGCCATTCCGGTCAGGGGCTAGCGGGGAAGACCCAGTACTTC
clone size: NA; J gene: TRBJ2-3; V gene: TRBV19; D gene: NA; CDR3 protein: CASSRVPDTQYF; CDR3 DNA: TGTGCCAGTAGTAGGGTACCAGATACGCAGTATTTT
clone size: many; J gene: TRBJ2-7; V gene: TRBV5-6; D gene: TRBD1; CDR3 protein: CASSTNTGTGNEQYF; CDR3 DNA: TGTGCCAGCAGCACCAATACCGGGACAGGGAACGAGCAGTACTTC
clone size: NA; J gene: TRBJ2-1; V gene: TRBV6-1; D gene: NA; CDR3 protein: CASSVGNEQFF; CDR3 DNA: TGTGCCAGCAGTGTCGGTAATGAGCAGTTCTTC
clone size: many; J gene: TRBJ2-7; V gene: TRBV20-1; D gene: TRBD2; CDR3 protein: CSARLADYEQYF; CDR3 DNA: TGCAGTGCGCGACTAGCGGACTACGAGCAGTACTTC
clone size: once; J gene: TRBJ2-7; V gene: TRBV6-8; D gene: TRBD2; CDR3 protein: CASTSPGIAGEWPLYEQYF; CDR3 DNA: TGTGCCAGCACATCCCCAGGGATAGCGGGAGAGTGGCCCCTCTACGAGCAGTACTTC
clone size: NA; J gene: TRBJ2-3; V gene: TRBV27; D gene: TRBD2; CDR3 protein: CASSLWGGERDTQYF; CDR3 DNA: TGTGCCAGCAGTTTATGGGGGGGAGAGCGAGATACGCAGTATTTT
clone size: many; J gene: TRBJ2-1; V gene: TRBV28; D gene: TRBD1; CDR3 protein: CASSSPGQYNEQFF; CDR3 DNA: TGTGCCAGCAGTTCTCCGGGACAGTACAATGAGCAGTTCTTC
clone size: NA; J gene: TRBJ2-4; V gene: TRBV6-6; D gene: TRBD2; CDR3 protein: CASSYSGGGAKNIHYF; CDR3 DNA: TGTGCCAGCAGTTACTCGGGGGGAGGGGCCAAAAACATTCATTACTTC
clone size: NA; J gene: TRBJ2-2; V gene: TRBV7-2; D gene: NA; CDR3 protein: CASSLQAVGTWELFF; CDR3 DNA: TGTGCCAGCAGCTTACAAGCTGTCGGCACCTGGGAGCTGTTTTTT
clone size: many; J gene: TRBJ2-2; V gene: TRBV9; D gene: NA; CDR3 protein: CASSVDLADTGELFF; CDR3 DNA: TGTGCCAGCAGCGTAGATCTAGCAGACACCGGGGAGCTGTTTTTT
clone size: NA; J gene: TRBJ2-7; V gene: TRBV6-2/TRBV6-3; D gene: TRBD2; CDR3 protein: CAIIQGTSGSSYEQYF; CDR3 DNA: TGTGCCATCATACAAGGGACTAGCGGGAGCTCCTACGAGCAGTACTTC
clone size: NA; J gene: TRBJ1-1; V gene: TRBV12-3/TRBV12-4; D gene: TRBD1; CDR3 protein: CASSSDRGREAFF; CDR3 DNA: TGTGCCAGCAGTTCGGACAGGGGAAGAGAAGCTTTCTTT
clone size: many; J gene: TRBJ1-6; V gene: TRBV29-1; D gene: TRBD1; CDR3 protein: CSVGTDYNSPLHF; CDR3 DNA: TGCAGCGTCGGGACAGATTATAATTCACCCCTCCACTTT
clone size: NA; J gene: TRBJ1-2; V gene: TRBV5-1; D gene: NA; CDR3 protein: CASSLVAPALNGYTF; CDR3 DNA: TGCGCCAGCAGCTTGGTTGCCCCCGCGTTGAACGGCTACACCTTC
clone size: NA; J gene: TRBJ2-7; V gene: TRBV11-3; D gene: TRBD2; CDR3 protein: CASSLDPGRAPQQYF; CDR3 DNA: TGTGCCAGCAGCTTAGACCCCGGGAGGGCCCCCCAGCAGTACTTC
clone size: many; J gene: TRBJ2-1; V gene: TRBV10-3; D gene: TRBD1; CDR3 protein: CAISDQAGGRNEQFF; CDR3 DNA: TGTGCCATCAGTGATCAGGCAGGGGGCCGTAATGAGCAGTTCTTC
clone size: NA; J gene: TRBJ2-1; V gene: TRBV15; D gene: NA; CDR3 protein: CATSRESNEQFF; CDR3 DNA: TGTGCCACCAGCAGAGAGTCCAATGAGCAGTTCTTC
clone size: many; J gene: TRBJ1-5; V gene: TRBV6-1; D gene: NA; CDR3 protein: CASSKKAQGQPQHF; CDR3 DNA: TGTGCCAGCAGTAAGAAGGCGCAGGGTCAGCCCCAGCATTTT
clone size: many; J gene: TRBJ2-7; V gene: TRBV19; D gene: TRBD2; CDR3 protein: CASGTQGGRGYEQYF; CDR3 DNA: TGTGCCAGTGGGACCCAGGGCGGGAGAGGGTACGAGCAGTACTTC
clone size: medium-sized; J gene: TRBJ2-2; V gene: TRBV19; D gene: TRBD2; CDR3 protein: CASSIGVAGGITGELFF; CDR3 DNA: TGTGCCAGTAGTATAGGGGTAGCGGGAGGTATCACCGGGGAGCTGTTTTTT
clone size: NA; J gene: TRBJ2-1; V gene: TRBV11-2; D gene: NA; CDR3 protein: CASSLAGTLYNEQFF; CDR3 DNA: TGTGCCAGCAGCTTAGCTGGGACACTATACAATGAGCAGTTCTTC
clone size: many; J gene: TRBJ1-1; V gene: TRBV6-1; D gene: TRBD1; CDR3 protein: CASSDGQGVNTEAFF; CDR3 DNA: TGTGCCAGCAGTGATGGACAGGGGGTGAACACTGAAGCTTTCTTT
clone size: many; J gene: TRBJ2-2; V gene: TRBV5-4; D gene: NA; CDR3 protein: CASSKTANTGELFF; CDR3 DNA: TGTGCCAGCAGCAAGACAGCGAACACCGGGGAGCTGTTTTTT
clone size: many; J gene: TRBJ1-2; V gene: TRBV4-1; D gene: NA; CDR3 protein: CASSQVIGSAYGYTF; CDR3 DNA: TGCGCCAGCAGCCAAGTAATAGGGTCGGCTTATGGCTACACCTTC
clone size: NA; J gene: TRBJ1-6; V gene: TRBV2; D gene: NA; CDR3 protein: CASSGLDSPLHF; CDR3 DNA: TGTGCCAGCAGTGGACTTGATTCACCCCTCCACTTT
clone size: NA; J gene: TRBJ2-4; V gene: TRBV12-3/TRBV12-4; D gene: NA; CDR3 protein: CAQIIAVKNIQYF; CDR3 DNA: TGTGCCCAAATAATTGCAGTCAAAAACATTCAGTACTTC
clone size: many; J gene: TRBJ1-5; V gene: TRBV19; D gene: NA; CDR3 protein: CASTASNQPQHF; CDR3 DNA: TGTGCCAGCACCGCTAGTAATCAGCCCCAGCATTTT
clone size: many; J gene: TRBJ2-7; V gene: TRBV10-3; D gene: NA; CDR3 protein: CAINVDRPYEQYF; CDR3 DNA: TGTGCCATCAACGTCGACAGACCCTACGAGCAGTACTTC
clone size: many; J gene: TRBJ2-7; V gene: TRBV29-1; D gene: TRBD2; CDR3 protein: CSVETGLAGDEQYF; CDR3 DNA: TGCAGCGTTGAAACGGGACTAGCGGGAGACGAGCAGTACTTC
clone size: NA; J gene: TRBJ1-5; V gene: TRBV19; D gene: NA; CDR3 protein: CASIIGWGQPQHF; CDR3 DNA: TGTGCCAGTATTATTGGGTGGGGGCAGCCCCAGCATTTT
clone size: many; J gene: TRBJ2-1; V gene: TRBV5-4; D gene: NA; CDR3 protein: CASSFPPGGGRYNEQFF; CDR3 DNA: TGTGCCAGCAGCTTCCCCCCGGGCGGAGGGCGCTACAATGAGCAGTTCTTC
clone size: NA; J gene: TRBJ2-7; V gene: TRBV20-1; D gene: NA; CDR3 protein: CSASQAIEQYF; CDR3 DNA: TGCAGTGCTAGTCAAGCGATCGAGCAGTACTTC
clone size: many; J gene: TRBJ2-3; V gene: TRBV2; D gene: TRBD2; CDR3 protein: CASRGDTSGSTDTQYF; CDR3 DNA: TGTGCCAGCAGGGGTGACACTAGCGGGAGCACAGATACGCAGTATTTT
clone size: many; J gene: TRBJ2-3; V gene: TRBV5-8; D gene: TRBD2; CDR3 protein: CASSIGTSGRGSDTQYF; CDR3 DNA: TGTGCCAGCAGCATCGGGACTAGCGGGAGGGGGTCAGATACGCAGTATTTT
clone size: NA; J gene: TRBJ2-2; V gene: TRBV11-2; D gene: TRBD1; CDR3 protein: CATGPQNRGRMNTGELFF; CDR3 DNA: TGTGCCACCGGACCGCAGAACAGGGGGCGGATGAACACCGGGGAGCTGTTTTTT
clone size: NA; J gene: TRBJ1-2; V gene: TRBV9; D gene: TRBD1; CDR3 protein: CASSVDGQGNYGYTF; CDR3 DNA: TGTGCCAGCAGCGTAGACGGACAGGGGAACTATGGCTACACCTTC
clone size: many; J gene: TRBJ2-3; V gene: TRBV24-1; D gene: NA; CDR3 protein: CATSDLPGENTDTQYF; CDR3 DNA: TGTGCCACCAGTGATTTACCGGGAGAGAACACAGATACGCAGTATTTT
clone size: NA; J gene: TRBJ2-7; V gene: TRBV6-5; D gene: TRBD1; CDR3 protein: CDSSSLDRGLSAGYEQYF; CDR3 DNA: TGTGACAGCAGTTCCCTGGACAGGGGGCTCTCAGCCGGATACGAGCAGTACTTC
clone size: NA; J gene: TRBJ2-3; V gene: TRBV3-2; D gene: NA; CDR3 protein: CASSQETREGGNTQYF; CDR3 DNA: TGTGCCAGCAGCCAAGAGACGCGGGAGGGCGGGAATACGCAGTATTTT
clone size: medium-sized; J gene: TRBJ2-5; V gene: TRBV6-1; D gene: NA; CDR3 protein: CASSASRPGETQYF; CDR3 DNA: TGTGCCAGCAGTGCCTCTAGGCCAGGGGAGACCCAGTACTTC
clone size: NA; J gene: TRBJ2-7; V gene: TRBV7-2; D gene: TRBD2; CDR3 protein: CASSRAGTSGMKEQYF; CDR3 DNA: TGTGCCAGCAGCCGGGCCGGTACTAGCGGGATGAAAGAGCAGTACTTC
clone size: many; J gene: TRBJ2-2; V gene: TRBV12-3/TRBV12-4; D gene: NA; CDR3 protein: CASSLGLVGIGELFF; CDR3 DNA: TGTGCCAGCAGTTTAGGACTAGTTGGGATCGGGGAGCTGTTTTTT
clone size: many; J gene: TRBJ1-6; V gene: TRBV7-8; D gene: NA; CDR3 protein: CASSLGDYSPLHF; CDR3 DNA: TGTGCCAGCAGCTTAGGGGACTATTCACCCCTCCACTTT
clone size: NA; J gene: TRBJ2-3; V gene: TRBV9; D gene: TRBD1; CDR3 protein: CASSPRGDRVADTQYF; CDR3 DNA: TGTGCCAGCAGCCCTAGGGGGGACAGGGTAGCAGATACGCAGTATTTT
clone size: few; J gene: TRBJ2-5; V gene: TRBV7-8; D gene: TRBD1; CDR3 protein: CASSLAGTGQETQYF; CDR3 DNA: TGTGCCAGCAGCTTAGCCGGGACAGGACAAGAGACCCAGTACTTC